Detailed here is one TCR beta chain. What it binds is not known. This CDR3 is also generated by other DNA sequences in the sample. The V gene's germline CDR1 is MNHEY and CDR2 SMNVEV (reference sequence). This CDR3 region has 10 residues. The V end was cut by 6 bases, the J end by 0 bases, with 0 bases between. This sample is part of a study of shared clonotypes between healthy human individuals. Study in general: Per donor, CD8 memory used one plate, CD8 naive used two, CD4 memory used three and CD4 naive used three. Findings and limits, study-wide: Among four donors, roughly 5% of naive CD4 clonotypes were found in common.

The test was conducted at deep level. Produced via immunoSEQ multiplex PCR; TCRdb's table is partial and in-frame only. The table records approximately 1,000,000 clones, about 84% of them present only once. Input material: memory CD4+ T cells from PBMCs. The subset is: CD45RA-negative fraction. The J gene is TRBJ2-7, the V gene TRBV27; D not certain. This TCR was recovered from a man aged 18-30 years in good health. Some clones in this sample may be carry-over from other donors' samples. In DNA form, the CDR3 reads TGTGCCAGCAGCTCCTACGAGCAGTACTTC. It translates to CASSSYEQYF.